One T cell receptor (beta chain) is described in this entry. This record comes from a study of blood T cell repertoires in COVID-19. Study-wide background: The United States, Italy and Spain provided the acute and convalescent COVID-19 samples. From T cells, B-cell-depleted T cells, or PBMCs came the material, which was cDNA or gDNA.

It was during active infection that Seattle patients were enrolled and then longitudinally followed. How the authors handled the data: Amplification of reference gene primers provided the estimated nucleated cell counts. Data came from immunoSEQ multiplex PCR; TCRdb stores just in-frame clones and leaves some out. The DNA was the basis for D and trimming; V, J and clone size are from that table. The sample shows under 300,000 clones, 70% to 85% of them seen only once. There are 13 residues in the CDR3. V lost 8 bases to trimming and J lost 3 bases, with 11 bases between them. Germline loops: CDR1 MDHEN, CDR2 SYDVKM.

The V call is TRBV28, the J call TRBJ1-5, with D tentatively TRBD1 (6 bases). The receptor was isolated from a human donor with COVID-19, enrolled during active disease. The donor label of this sample is uncertain. Sample: peripheral blood. CDR3 residues: CASGTGPNQPQHF. CDR3 DNA: TGTGCCAGCGGAACAGGGCCCAATCAGCCCCAGCATTTT.